The 13 T cell receptor beta chains below come from one sample, sequenced in a study of control samples from healthy donors and cancer patients. TCRdb's copy holds only in-frame clones and misses some; the assay was immunoSEQ multiplex PCR. The sample contains more than 150,000 clones, roughly 90% of which appear only once. Sequenced sample: blood. These TCRs come from a woman aged 30 to 39 in good health.

This clone came up once. Other DNA sequences from this sample encode an identical CDR3 as well. This chain uses TRBV28 with TRBJ2-3; D not certain. The germline V gene encodes CDR1 MDHEN and CDR2 SYDVKM. The CDR3 is 12 amino acids. The V end lost 5 bases, the J end lost 2 bases, and 5 bases lay between the germline ends. The CDR3 bases are TGTGCCAGCAGTACCCCCACAGATACGCAGTATTTT. Residues: CASSTPTDTQYF.

The genes are TRBV29-1 and TRBJ2-1, with 8 bases that match TRBD1. The CDR3 has 12 amino acids. V was pared by 6 bases and J by 12 bases, with 10 bases of the junction left unmatched. CDR1 is SQVTM, CDR2 ANQGSEA, per germline. In DNA form, the CDR3 reads TGCAGCGTGAACCCCGGGACAGGTCGGCAGTTCTTC. Translating it yields CSVNPGTGRQFF.

As for this clone: This CDR3 is also generated by other DNA sequences in the sample. V and J are TRBV28 and TRBJ2-7, with a weak D call TRBD2 (6 bases). This CDR3 spans 14 amino acids. The germline V and J ends were trimmed by 1 base and 0 bases, with 7 bases remaining between them. Per germline, CDR1 MDHEN and CDR2 SYDVKM. CDR3 coding DNA: TGTGCCAGCAGTTTATCCGGGAGCTCCTACGAGCAGTACTTC. Residues: CASSLSGSSYEQYF.

The V gene is TRBV18, the J gene TRBJ1-2; D remains ambiguous. V was trimmed by 0 bases and J by 2 bases, leaving 7 bases between them. The CDR3 has 14 residues. Germline assignment: CDR1 KGHSH and CDR2 LQKENI. This CDR3 is CASSPPTLNYGYTF. Written as DNA, the CDR3 is TGTGCCAGCTCACCACCGACACTAAACTATGGCTACACCTTC.

The V and J genes are TRBV7-9 and TRBJ2-4; possibly TRBD1 for D (6 bases). Germline assignment: CDR1 SEHNR and CDR2 FQNEAQ (reference sequence). Trimming stripped 5 bases from V and 1 base from J, with 12 bases between. The CDR3 has 15 residues. The CDR3 bases are TGTGCCAGCAGCCCCGGGCAGGGGGCCAAAAACATTCAGTACTTC. Protein sequence: CASSPGQGAKNIQYF. The complete variable domain, with remaining parts taken from reference TRBV7-9 and TRBJ2-4, reads DTGVSQNPRHKITKRGQNVTFRCDPISEHNRLYWYRQTLGQGPEFLTYFQNEAQLEKSRLLSDRFSAERPKGSFSTLEIQRTEQGDSAMYLCASSPGQGAKNIQYFGAGTRLSVL.

This clone was counted only a few times. The chain joins TRBV5-4 to TRBJ2-1; possibly TRBD1 or TRBD2 for D (5 bases each). Germline V gene data show CDR1 as SGHNT and CDR2 as YYREEE (reference sequence). The CDR3 extends over 16 amino acids. V was shortened by 6 bases and J by 1 base, with 17 bases between the two germline ends. CDR3 in amino acids: CASTPGAAGSYNEQFF. For the CDR3, the DNA is TGTGCCAGCACCCCCGGGGCGGCCGGATCCTACAATGAGCAGTTCTTC.

This sequence joins TRBV7-3 and TRBJ2-1; D not certain. The CDR3 is 16 residues long. Trimming stripped 0 bases from V and 6 bases from J, with 15 bases between. CDR1 is SGHTA, CDR2 FQGTGA, per germline. The chain's CDR3 is CASSLTPQPVSNEQFF. The CDR3 DNA reads as TGTGCCAGCAGCTTAACGCCCCAGCCCGTTAGCAATGAGCAGTTCTTC.

The V and J genes are TRBV6-1 and TRBJ2-2, with a possible D match to TRBD1 (5 bases). Trimming removed 2 bases at V and 1 base at J, with 8 bases between. Germline assignment: CDR1 MNHNS and CDR2 SASEGT. The CDR3 has 15 amino acids. The CDR3 DNA reads TGTGCCAGCAGTGAATGGGGCGGGAACACCGGGGAGCTGTTTTTT. Encoded protein: CASSEWGGNTGELFF.

The V and J genes are TRBV3-1 (or the pseudogene TRBV3-2) and TRBJ2-1, with a possible D match to TRBD2 (5 bases). V lost 2 bases to trimming and J lost 3 bases, with 5 bases between them. Germline V gene sequence: CDR1 LGHDT, CDR2 YNNKEL (reference sequence). The CDR3 contains 13 residues. CDR3 loop: CASSQRGYNEQFF. The CDR3, as DNA: TGTGCCAGCAGCCAACGGGGCTACAATGAGCAGTTCTTC.

This clone was picked up one time. The chain uses TRBV7-9 and TRBJ1-1, with D possibly TRBD1 on 6 matching bases. The V end lost 5 bases, the J end lost 0 bases, and 22 bases lay between the germline ends. CDR1 and CDR2 from the germline V gene are SEHNR and FQNEAQ (reference sequence). This CDR3 is 18 amino acids long. This CDR3 is CASSPPVGLGAMNTEAFF. CDR3 in DNA: TGTGCCAGCAGCCCCCCAGTCGGGTTGGGGGCAATGAACACTGAAGCTTTCTTT.

The chain uses TRBV9 and TRBJ2-1, with 12 bases matching TRBD2. The germline V gene has CDR1 SGDLS and CDR2 YYNGEE. V gave up 3 bases and J gave up 0 bases; unmatched junction bases: 19. The CDR3 spans 22 residues. The CDR3, as DNA: TGTGCCAGCAGCGCCCCGATGCCAGGGACTAGCGGGCTTTCCTCCTCCTACAATGAGCAGTTCTTC. Translation: CASSAPMPGTSGLSSSYNEQFF.

V gene TRBV10-1 combines with J gene TRBJ2-2; possibly TRBD2 for D (5 bases). Germline V gene sequence: CDR1 WNHNN, CDR2 SYGVQD (reference sequence). The CDR3 runs 12 residues. Trimming shortened V by 10 bases and J by 4 bases, and 10 bases separated the two germline ends. The chain's CDR3 is CATKAATGELFF. Written as DNA, the CDR3 is TGCGCCACCAAAGCGGCCACCGGGGAGCTGTTTTTT.

The DNA of the CDR3 is TGTGCCACGGGGATGGGCCCCAACGACTACACCTTC. Translation gives CATGMGPNDYTF. This rearrangement joins TRBV10-3 to TRBJ1-2, with D uncertain. Looked up from germline, CDR1 is ENHRY and CDR2 is SYGVKD. The ends were cut back, 10 bases at V and 10 bases at J, with 19 bases in the middle. This CDR3 contains 12 residues.